This record looks at one T cell receptor (beta chain) sequence and its context. Seattle patient enrollment occurred during active infection, with longitudinal follow-up thereafter. The data were taken from a study of blood T cell repertoires in COVID-19. As for the study in general: Spain, Italy and the United States supplied samples that represented acute and convalescent COVID-19. Nucleic acid was either cDNA or gDNA, and it came from T cells, B-cell-depleted T cells, or PBMCs.

Looked up from germline, CDR1 is LNHDA and CDR2 is SQIVND (reference sequence). The CDR3 covers 16 residues. The junction had 10 bases not matched to a gene; V was cut back by 5 bases and J by 1 base. Methods used by the authors: Quantification of nucleated cells was approximated via reference gene primer amplification. Method: immunoSEQ multiplex PCR; TCRdb's copy keeps in-frame clones and lacks some. The DNA gave D and trimming, while V, J and clone size come from that table. The table records 310,000 or so clones, roughly 90% of them present only once. The TCR was taken from a woman in her 30s with COVID-19, enrolled during active disease. This chain joins TRBV19 and TRBJ1-1; 7 nucleotides line up with TRBD1. Sequencing was done on a sample of peripheral blood. The chain's CDR3 is CASSPVQGLGNTEAFF. CDR3 bases: TGTGCCAGTAGTCCGGTACAGGGGTTGGGGAACACTGAAGCTTTCTTT.